This is a list of T cell receptor beta chains from one sample in a study of T-cell reconstitution after alpha-beta-depleted transplantation in children. TCRdb re-called the PCR reads with MiXCR, one entry per CDR3 protein. The sample shows 700,000 to 950,000 distinct CDR3 sequences, 15% to 20% of them seen only once. Sequences were derived from PBMCs, mostly from graft donor cells, sampled 360 days after TCRalphabeta/CD19-depleted stem cell transplant. Every receptor here comes from a male patient younger than 18 who had a stem cell transplant for acute lymphoblastic leukemia, so the T cells may come from the graft donor. Both conserved end residues are part of each CDR3. A D gene is named only where the DNA matches it firmly. Only some rows state a clone size, as once, few, many or a class for expanded clones.

clone size	CDR3 length	J gene	V gene	D gene	CDR3 protein	CDR3 DNA
NA	16	TRBJ1-2	TRBV3-1	TRBD1	CASSQLGTGQIYGYTF	TGTGCCAGCAGCCAACTAGGGACAGGGCAAATCTATGGCTACACCTTC
NA	15	TRBJ2-5	TRBV20-1	NA	CSALLGQLGQETQYF	TGCAGTGCGCTACTAGGACAGTTAGGGCAAGAGACCCAGTACTTC
NA	16	TRBJ2-1	TRBV15	NA	CATSRGGEASYNEQFF	TGTGCCACCAGCAGAGGGGGGGAGGCCTCCTACAATGAGCAGTTCTTC
NA	18	TRBJ2-7	TRBV5-1	TRBD2	CASSLRRGLAAPYYEQYF	TGCGCCAGCAGCTTGCGAAGGGGACTAGCGGCACCCTACTACGAGCAGTACTTC
few	12	TRBJ2-3	TRBV30	NA	CAWSLLGDTQYF	TGTGCCTGGAGTTTATTGGGGGATACGCAGTATTTT
NA	17	TRBJ2-5	TRBV7-2	NA	CASSLALGPGDQETQYF	TGTGCCAGCAGCTTAGCTCTTGGACCGGGAGACCAAGAGACCCAGTACTTC
NA	13	TRBJ2-7	TRBV29-1	NA	CSVERHHSYEQYF	TGCAGCGTTGAACGCCACCACTCCTACGAGCAGTACTTC
few	13	TRBJ2-7	TRBV6-4	TRBD2	CASSDVGLAGEFF	TGTGCCAGCAGTGACGTAGGGCTAGCGGGAGAGTTTTTC
NA	15	TRBJ2-7	TRBV7-8	NA	CASSHRDESSYEQYF	TGTGCCAGCAGCCATCGGGACGAGAGCTCCTACGAGCAGTACTTC
NA	17	TRBJ2-4	TRBV7-8	TRBD1	CASSPARQGARWNIQYF	TGTGCCAGCAGCCCGGCCCGACAGGGGGCGAGGTGGAACATTCAGTACTTC
NA	15	TRBJ1-6	TRBV15	NA	CATSTRQADNSPLHF	TGTGCCACCAGCACGAGGCAGGCCGATAATTCACCCCTCCACTTT
few	19	TRBJ2-7	TRBV20-1	TRBD2	CSARRLAGSIGLGSYEQYF	TGCAGTGCTAGGAGGCTAGCGGGATCCATAGGTTTGGGCTCCTACGAGCAGTACTTC
many	16	TRBJ2-3	TRBV15	TRBD2	CATSRGGLAGADTQYF	TGTGCCACCAGCAGAGGGGGACTAGCGGGAGCAGATACGCAGTATTTT
few	14	TRBJ1-1	TRBV12-3/TRBV12-4	TRBD1	CASRTSGTVTEAFF	TGTGCCAGCAGGACGTCTGGGACAGTCACTGAAGCTTTCTTT
NA	14	TRBJ2-7	TRBV4-1	NA	CASSRAAMDYEQYF	TGCGCCAGCAGTAGAGCGGCCATGGATTACGAGCAGTACTTC
few	21	TRBJ2-4	TRBV3-1	NA	CASSQTPRVGLRIFAKNIQYF	TGTGCCAGCAGCCAGACCCCCAGGGTCGGTTTGCGTATCTTCGCCAAAAACATTCAGTACTTC
NA	13	TRBJ2-7	TRBV29-1	NA	CSGAGGSSYEQYF	TGCAGCGGTGCCGGGGGATCCTCCTACGAGCAGTACTTC
few	15	TRBJ2-1	TRBV5-1	NA	CASSRRTSSYNEQFF	TGCGCCAGCAGCAGACGGACCAGCTCCTACAATGAGCAGTTCTTC
few	19	TRBJ2-1	TRBV24-1	TRBD2	CATSDWGLAGPSSYNEQFF	TGTGCCACCAGTGACTGGGGACTAGCGGGACCCAGCTCCTACAATGAGCAGTTCTTC
NA	13	TRBJ2-7	TRBV6-6	TRBD2	CASSYVSGGEQYF	TGTGCCAGCAGTTACGTTAGCGGGGGCGAGCAGTACTTC
many	13	TRBJ2-5	TRBV20-1	NA	CSARTKGEETQYF	TGCAGTGCTAGAACCAAGGGTGAAGAGACCCAGTACTTC
few	14	TRBJ2-6	TRBV29-1	NA	CSVEKNSGANVLTF	TGCAGCGTTGAAAAAAACTCTGGGGCCAACGTCCTGACTTTC
NA	16	TRBJ2-2	TRBV4-2	NA	CASSQESGKITGELFF	TGTGCCAGCAGCCAAGAGAGCGGCAAGATCACCGGGGAGCTGTTTTTT
many	13	TRBJ1-1	TRBV20-1	TRBD1	CSARRGQYTEAFF	TGCAGTGCGCGCAGGGGGCAGTACACTGAAGCTTTCTTT
NA	17	TRBJ1-4	TRBV19	NA	CASTGEGRGLREGKLFF	TGTGCCAGTACCGGCGAGGGGCGAGGCCTTCGGGAGGGAAAACTGTTTTTT
NA	18	TRBJ2-7	TRBV4-2	TRBD2	CASSQDRAGGYFAYEQYF	TGTGCCAGCAGCCAAGATCGCGCGGGAGGATATTTCGCCTACGAGCAGTACTTC
many	16	TRBJ2-1	TRBV5-1	TRBD1	CASSVPRTGLGNEQFF	TGCGCCAGCAGTGTCCCGCGGACAGGGCTGGGCAATGAGCAGTTCTTC
NA	15	TRBJ2-7	TRBV14	NA	CASSQGVGIAYEQYF	TGTGCCAGCAGCCAAGGCGTAGGGATCGCCTACGAGCAGTACTTC
many	14	TRBJ1-1	TRBV6-1	TRBD1	CASSVRGQDTEAFF	TGTGCCAGCAGTGTCAGGGGGCAAGACACTGAAGCTTTCTTT